The 18 T cell receptor beta chains in this list originate from one sample, sequenced in a study of CD8+CD57+ T cells in acquired aplastic anemia. Genomic DNA provided the template from which TCR beta VDJ and CDR3 profiles were obtained. TCRdb reprocessed the reads via MiXCR and lists one record per CDR3 protein. Of fewer than 200,000 distinct CDR3 sequences in the sample, 60% to 70% are singletons; the top ten hold roughly 42%. The sequenced material came from sorted CD4+, CD8+, or CD8+CD57+ T cells (not recorded which) from PBMCs. All receptors come from a human donor in good health.

This clonotype was found many times. The chain recombines TRBV19 with TRBJ2-7, with a possible D match to TRBD1 (6 bases). The CDR3 has 15 residues. The germline CDR1 and CDR2 sequences are LNHDA and SQIVND (reference sequence). V shed 1 base and J shed 3 bases, with 13 bases lying between them. The CDR3 sequence is CASSIGVGASYEQYF. The CDR3 nucleotides are TGTGCCAGTAGTATAGGGGTGGGGGCAAGCTACGAGCAGTACTTC.

The chain uses TRBV20-1 and TRBJ2-5; D remains unclear. V lost 1 base, J lost 2 bases, and 5 bases lay in between. CDR1 and CDR2 (germline): DFQATT, SNEGSKA (reference sequence). The CDR3 consists of 12 residues. The CDR3 spells CSARGRQETQYF. The CDR3 coding sequence is TGCAGTGCTAGAGGGCGACAAGAGACCCAGTACTTC.

This sequence joins TRBV7-8 and TRBJ2-7, with a possible D match to TRBD1 (5 bases). Trimming shortened V by 3 bases and J by 11 bases, and 20 bases separated the two germline ends. Looked up from germline, CDR1 is SGHVS and CDR2 is FQNEAQ. The CDR3 consists of 14 residues. CDR3 nucleotides: TGTGCCAGCAGCTTTCCCGACAGCCGTCAAAGAAAGTACTTC. It specifies CASSFPDSRQRKYF.

The chain employs TRBV10-3 and TRBJ1-6; D unresolved. The germline V and J ends were trimmed by 3 bases and 7 bases, with 10 bases remaining between them. This CDR3 is built from 14 residues. The germline V gene encodes CDR1 ENHRY and CDR2 SYGVKD. Written as DNA, the CDR3 is TGTGCCATCAGTGATCTTTCGGAGAATTCACCCCTCCACTTT. This sequence encodes CAISDLSENSPLHF.

This chain connects TRBV9 to TRBJ1-1, with D perhaps TRBD1 (5 bases). The germline gives CDR1 SGDLS, CDR2 YYNGEE. The CDR3 covers 15 residues. The V gene lost 7 bases and the J gene lost 1 base, with 17 bases spanning the gap. The CDR3 reads CASGGRGDPNTEAFF. CDR3 bases: TGTGCCAGCGGGGGGAGAGGGGATCCGAACACTGAAGCTTTCTTT.

The chain employs TRBV19 and TRBJ2-7; no firm D call. Trimming removed 6 bases at V and 2 bases at J, with 17 bases between. Germline CDR1 reads LNHDA; CDR2 reads SQIVND (reference sequence). The CDR3 contains 15 residues. CDR3 DNA: TGTGCCAGTAGCCTTATCTACGACGGTGCCTACGAGCAGTACTTC. This translates into CASSLIYDGAYEQYF.

V gene TRBV2 combines with J gene TRBJ2-5; TRBD1 aligns across 8 bases. Losses at the gene ends were 5 bases for V and 5 bases for J; bases not matched to a gene: 7. Per the germline V gene, CDR1 is SNHLY and CDR2 is FYNNEI. The CDR3 consists of 14 residues. Written as DNA, the CDR3 is TGTGCCAGCAGTCCGGACAGGGTGTGGGAGACCCAGTACTTC. Translated: CASSPDRVWETQYF. The variable domain in full, completed from reference TRBV2 and TRBJ2-5, reads EPEVTQTPSHQVTQMGQEVILRCVPISNHLYFYWYRQILGQKVEFLVSFYNNEISEKSEIFDDQFSVERPDGSNFTLKIRSTKLEDSAMYFCASSPDRVWETQYFGPGTRLLVL.

The chain employs TRBV20-1 and TRBJ2-5; 8 nucleotides agree with TRBD1. J was trimmed by 3 bases and V by 6 bases; bases with no gene match: 15. The CDR3 sequence is 16 residues long. Germline V lookup: CDR1 DFQATT, CDR2 SNEGSKA (reference sequence). The CDR3 loop is CSARSLPGQEKETQYF. CDR3 nucleotides: TGCAGTGCAAGATCCTTGCCGGGACAGGAGAAAGAGACCCAGTACTTC.

The chain recombines TRBV2 with TRBJ2-1, with a possible D match to TRBD2 (6 bases). Germline assignment: CDR1 SNHLY and CDR2 FYNNEI. CDR3 length: 15 residues. The V end lost 5 bases, the J end lost 2 bases, and 13 bases lay between the germline ends. CDR3 in amino acids: CASSIPSDTYNEQFF. DNA for the CDR3: TGTGCCAGCAGTATTCCTAGCGATACCTACAATGAGCAGTTCTTC.

The V call is TRBV5-6, the J call TRBJ1-5; unclear D gene. CDR1 is SGHDT and CDR2 is YYEEEE in the germline V gene. V lost 4 bases and J 5 bases, leaving 13 bases between the germline ends. This CDR3 region has 14 residues. DNA of the CDR3: TGTGCCAGCAGCCCGAACGGGTATGATCAGCCCCAGCATTTT. This translates into CASSPNGYDQPQHF.

V and J are TRBV15 and TRBJ2-1, with 12 bases aligning to TRBD2. Trimming at V came to 3 bases and at J to 4 bases, leaving 4 bases not matched to a gene. The CDR3 consists of 16 residues. CDR1 LNHNV and CDR2 YYDKDF come from the germline V gene (reference sequence). CDR3 amino acids: CATSSLGTSGYNEQFF. CDR3 in DNA: TGTGCCACCAGCAGCCTCGGGACTAGCGGGTACAATGAGCAGTTCTTC.

V is TRBV7-2 and J is TRBJ2-1; perhaps TRBD2 as D (6 bases). The CDR3 contains 11 residues. CDR1 is SGHTA and CDR2 is FQGNSA in the germline V gene. V was trimmed by 4 bases and J by 13 bases, leaving 11 bases between them. The CDR3 loop is CASSSGTPQFF. The CDR3 nucleotides read TGTGCCAGCAGCTCCGGGACTCCCCAGTTCTTC.

The chain is built from TRBV12-3 or TRBV12-4 and TRBJ1-1; 9 positions agree with TRBD1. This CDR3 region has 16 residues. V gave up 8 bases and J gave up 1 base; unmatched junction bases: 11. The CDR3 sequence is CASLPRKQGANTEAFF. CDR3 sequence (DNA): TGTGCCAGCCTTCCTCGAAAACAGGGGGCGAACACTGAAGCTTTCTTT.

This clonotype was recorded many times. At one of its ends the junction is not consistent with the germline gene, which may arise from a read error. The rearrangement joins TRBV20-1 to TRBJ2-7; D is perhaps TRBD1 or TRBD2 (5 bases each). This CDR3 region has 13 residues. CDR1 and CDR2 from the germline V gene are DFQATT and SNEGSKA (reference sequence). The CDR3 is CSASLGVGYEQYF. CDR3 bases: TGCAGCGCTAGCTTGGGGGTTGGGTACGAGCAGTACTTC.

On this clonotype: A junction boundary mismatches the germline segment, possibly from a read error. The rearrangement uses TRBV7-9 and TRBJ2-7; 7 bases match TRBD1. The CDR3 sequence is 14 residues long. Germline V CDR1 and CDR2: SEHNR, FQNEAQ (reference sequence). As DNA, the CDR3 is TGTGCCAGCAGCCCGACGGGACAGACCTACGAGCATTACTTC. This sequence encodes CASSPTGQTYEHYF.

This clonotype was seen many times. The chain combines TRBV11-2 with TRBJ2-2; no reliable D call. Deletions cut 0 bases from V and 6 bases from J, with 5 bases between. Looked up from germline, CDR1 is SGHAT and CDR2 is FQNNGV. CDR3 size: 13 residues. CDR3 bases: TGTGCCAGCAGCTTAGATAAGGCCGGGGAGCTGTTTTTT. Translated, it gives CASSLDKAGELFF.

This clonotype came up many times. V and J are TRBV9 and TRBJ1-1; D unclear. CDR3 size: 12 residues. V dropped 0 bases and J dropped 7 bases, with 7 bases sitting between them. Germline V gives CDR1 SGDLS, CDR2 YYNGEE. CDR3: CASSVGGGEAFF. In DNA form, the CDR3 reads TGTGCCAGCAGCGTAGGGGGAGGTGAAGCTTTCTTT.

Worth noting for this clonotype: An end of the junction does not agree with germline; a read error may underlie this. CDR3 DNA sequence: TGTGCCAGCAGTTCGGGACAGAGCACGGATACGCAGTATTTT. Translation: CASSSGQSTDTQYF. This chain uses TRBV28 with TRBJ2-3; TRBD1 aligns across 7 bases. The CDR3 totals 14 residues. Germline V gives CDR1 MDHEN, CDR2 SYDVKM.